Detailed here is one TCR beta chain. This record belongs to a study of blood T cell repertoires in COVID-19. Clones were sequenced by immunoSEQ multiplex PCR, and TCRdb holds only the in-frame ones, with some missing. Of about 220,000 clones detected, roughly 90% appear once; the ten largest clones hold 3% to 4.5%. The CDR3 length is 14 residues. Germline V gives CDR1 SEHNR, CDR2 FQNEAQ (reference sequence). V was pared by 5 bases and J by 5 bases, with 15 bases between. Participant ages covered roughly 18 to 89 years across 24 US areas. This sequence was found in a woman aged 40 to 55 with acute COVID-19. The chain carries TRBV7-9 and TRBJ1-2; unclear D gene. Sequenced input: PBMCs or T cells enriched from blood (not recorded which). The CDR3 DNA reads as TGTGCCAGCAGCACCGACTCAGACTCGTATGGCTACACCTTC. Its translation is CASSTDSDSYGYTF.